This T cell receptor beta chain was profiled in a study of T-cell reconstitution after alpha-beta-depleted transplantation in children. TCRbeta library preparation incorporated unique molecular identifiers. MiXCR, applied by TCRdb to the PCR reads, yields one record per CDR3 protein. Of 500,000 to 600,000 distinct CDR3 sequences listed, 20% to 30% are singletons. After removal of 8 bases from V and 0 bases from J, the junction contained 12 bases not matched to a gene. The CDR3 covers 15 residues. CDR1 is DFQATT and CDR2 is SNEGSKA in the germline V gene (reference sequence). Study results and limitations: Reportedly, alpha-beta T cells present about two months post-transplant originated from several hundred expanded clones of graft origin. TCRbeta diversity was high at day 60 in some patients (a result of surviving recipient T cells and thymic progenitors).

Regarding this clonotype: Its antigen remains unknown.

This specimen consisted of PBMCs, obtained before TCRalphabeta/CD19-depleted stem cell transplant. The clonotype was recovered from a boy under two years old with Wiskott-Aldrich syndrome, due to receive a stem cell transplant. The chain couples TRBV20-1 to TRBJ2-7; 8 bases map to TRBD2. The CDR3: CSTSGREGPSYEQYF. The DNA of the CDR3 is TGCAGTACTTCTGGTCGGGAGGGCCCCTCCTACGAGCAGTACTTC.